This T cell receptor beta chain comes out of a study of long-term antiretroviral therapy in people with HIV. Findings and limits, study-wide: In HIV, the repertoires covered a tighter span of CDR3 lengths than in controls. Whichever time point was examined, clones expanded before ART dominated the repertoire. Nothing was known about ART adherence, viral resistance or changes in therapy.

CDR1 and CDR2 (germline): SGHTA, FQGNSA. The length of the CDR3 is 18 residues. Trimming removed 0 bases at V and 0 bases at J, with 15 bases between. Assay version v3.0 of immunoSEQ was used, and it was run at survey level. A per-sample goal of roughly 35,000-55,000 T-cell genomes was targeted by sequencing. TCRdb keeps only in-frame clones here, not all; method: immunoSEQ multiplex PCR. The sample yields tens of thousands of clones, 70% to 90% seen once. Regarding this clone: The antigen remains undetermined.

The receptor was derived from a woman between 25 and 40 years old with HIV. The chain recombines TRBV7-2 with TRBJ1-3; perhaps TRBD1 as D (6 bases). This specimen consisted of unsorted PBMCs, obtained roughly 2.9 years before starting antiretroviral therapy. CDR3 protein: CASSLALGGPYSGNTIYF. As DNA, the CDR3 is TGTGCCAGCAGCTTAGCGCTCGGGGGCCCCTACTCTGGAAACACCATATATTTT.